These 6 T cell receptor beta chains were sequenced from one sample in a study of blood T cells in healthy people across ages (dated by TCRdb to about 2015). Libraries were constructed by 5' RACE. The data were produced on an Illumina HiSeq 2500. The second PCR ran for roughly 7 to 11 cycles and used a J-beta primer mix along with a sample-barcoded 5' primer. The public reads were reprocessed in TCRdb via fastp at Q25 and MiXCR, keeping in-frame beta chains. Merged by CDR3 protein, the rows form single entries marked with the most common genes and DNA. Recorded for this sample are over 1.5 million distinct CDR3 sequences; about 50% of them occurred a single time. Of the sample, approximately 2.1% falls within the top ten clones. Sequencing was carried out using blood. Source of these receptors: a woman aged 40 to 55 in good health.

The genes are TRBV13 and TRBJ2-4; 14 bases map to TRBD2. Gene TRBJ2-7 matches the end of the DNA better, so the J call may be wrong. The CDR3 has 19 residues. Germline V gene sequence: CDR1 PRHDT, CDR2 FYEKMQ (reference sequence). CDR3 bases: TGTGCCAGCAGCTTAGCGGGGACTAGCGGGGGCCCTCGACCCTACGAGCAGTACTTC. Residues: CASSLAGTSGGPRPYEQYF.

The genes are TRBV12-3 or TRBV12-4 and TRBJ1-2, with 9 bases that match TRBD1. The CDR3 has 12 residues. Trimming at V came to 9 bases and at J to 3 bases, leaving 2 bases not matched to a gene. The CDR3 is CASGDRDYGYTF. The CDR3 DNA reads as TGTGCCAGTGGGGACAGGGACTATGGCTACACCTTC.

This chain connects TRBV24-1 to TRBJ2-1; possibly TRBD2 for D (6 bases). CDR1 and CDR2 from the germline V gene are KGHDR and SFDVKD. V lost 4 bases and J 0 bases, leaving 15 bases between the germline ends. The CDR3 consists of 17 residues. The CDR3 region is CATSEPGGKSSYNEQFF. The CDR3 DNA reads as TGTGCCACCAGTGAGCCCGGGGGTAAGAGCTCCTACAATGAGCAGTTCTTC.

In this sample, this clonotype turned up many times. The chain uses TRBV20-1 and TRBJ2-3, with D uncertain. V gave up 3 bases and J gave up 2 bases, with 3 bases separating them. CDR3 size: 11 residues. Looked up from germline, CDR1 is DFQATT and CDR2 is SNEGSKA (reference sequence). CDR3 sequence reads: CSARPTDTQYF. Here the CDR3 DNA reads TGCAGTGCTAGGCCCACAGATACGCAGTATTTT.

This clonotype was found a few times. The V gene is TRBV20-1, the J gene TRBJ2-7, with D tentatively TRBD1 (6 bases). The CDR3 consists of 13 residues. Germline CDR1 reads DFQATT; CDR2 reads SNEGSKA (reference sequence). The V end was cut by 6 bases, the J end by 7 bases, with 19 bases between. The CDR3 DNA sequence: TGCAGTGCAAACGGTCCGGGACACTGGGAGCAGTACTTC. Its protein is CSANGPGHWEQYF.

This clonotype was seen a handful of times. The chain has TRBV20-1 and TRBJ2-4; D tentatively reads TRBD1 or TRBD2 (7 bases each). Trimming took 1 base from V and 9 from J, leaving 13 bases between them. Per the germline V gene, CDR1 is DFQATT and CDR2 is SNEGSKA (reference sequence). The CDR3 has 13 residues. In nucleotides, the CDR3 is TGCAGTGCTAGAGGACAGGGAGGGGCCATTCAGTACTTC. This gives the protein CSARGQGGAIQYF.